Below, one TCR beta chain is given with its context. The sample has other DNA sequences that encode this CDR3 too. Trimming removed 6 bases from V and 7 bases from J; junction bases left unmatched: 5. CDR1 is KGHSH, CDR2 LQKENI, per germline. The CDR3 spans 14 residues. Generated by immunoSEQ multiplex PCR, the TCRdb table keeps only in-frame clones and is missing some. The table includes about 400,000 clones, around 89% detected once. This entry is derived from a study of blood T cell repertoires in COVID-19. Study as a whole: Donors in the United States, Italy and Spain gave samples during acute or convalescent COVID-19.

Participant-reported clinical history was the basis for cohort assignment. Source material: PBMCs or T cells enriched from blood (not recorded which). This chain links TRBV18 with TRBJ1-6; the match to TRBD1 covers 8 bases. The clonotype was recovered from a woman in her 30s with acute COVID-19. The CDR3 region has the DNA TGTGCCAGCTCCCGCGGACAGGGAAATTCACCCCTCCACTTT. Translation: CASSRGQGNSPLHF.